The clone carrying this T cell receptor beta chain has a count of ten or more. This CDR3 spans 15 amino acids. V was cut by 4 bases and J by 1 base, with 13 bases left in between. Germline assignment: CDR1 SQVTM and CDR2 ANQGSEA. One entry per CDR3 protein results from TCRdb running MiXCR on the 5' RACE reads. Of some 35,000 distinct CDR3 sequences listed, less than 8% are singletons. The data were taken from a study of early T cells in non-severe SARS-CoV-2 infection. The receptor's source is an adult who was a healthcare worker with PCR-confirmed SARS-CoV-2 infection or an uninfected control (not recorded which). Sequencing used whole blood, obtained at baseline. This chain joins TRBV29-1 and TRBJ2-2; D is possibly TRBD1 (5 bases). The CDR3 DNA is TGCAGCGTTGTTGGGAACAGGCGGAACACCGGGGAGCTGTTTTTT. It yields the protein CSVVGNRRNTGELFF.